What follows are 29 T cell receptor beta chains derived from one specimen sequenced in a study of shared clonotypes between healthy human individuals. The data were produced by immunoSEQ multiplex PCR, yet TCRdb's version contains in-frame clones alone and is incomplete. This table holds about 560,000 clones, around 80% found once. The sample consisted of PBMCs. Every receptor here comes from a middle-aged woman in good health. Some clones in this sample may be carry-over from other donors' samples.

The chain has TRBV7-9 and TRBJ2-7, with D uncertain. Germline CDR1 and CDR2: SEHNR and FQNEAQ (reference sequence). The CDR3 loop spans 15 amino acids. V shed 5 bases and J shed 4 bases, with 18 bases lying between them. CDR3 amino acids: CASSPIVSVEYEQYF. CDR3 bases: TGTGCCAGCAGCCCTATAGTGTCGGTTGAGTACGAGCAGTACTTC. Drawing the rest from reference TRBV7-9 and TRBJ2-7, the complete variable domain is DTGVSQNPRHKITKRGQNVTFRCDPISEHNRLYWYRQTLGQGPEFLTYFQNEAQLEKSRLLSDRFSAERPKGSFSTLEIQRTEQGDSAMYLCASSPIVSVEYEQYFGPGTRLTVT.

The rearrangement joins TRBV28 to TRBJ2-5; D possibly corresponds to TRBD1 (5 bases). Germline assignment: CDR1 MDHEN and CDR2 SYDVKM. This CDR3 has 16 amino acids. Deletions cut 8 bases from V and 1 base from J, with 20 bases between. CDR3 coding DNA: TGTGCCAGCCGGACACCGACTGGAGATATCCAAGAGACCCAGTACTTC. This sequence encodes CASRTPTGDIQETQYF.

The chain is built from TRBV28 and TRBJ2-7; 7 nucleotides match TRBD1. CDR1 MDHEN and CDR2 SYDVKM come from the germline V gene. V lost 6 bases, J lost 2 bases, and 7 bases stayed unmatched. The CDR3 is 14 amino acids. CDR3 protein: CASSSPGQAYEQYF. The DNA of the CDR3 is TGTGCCAGCAGCTCGCCCGGACAGGCCTACGAGCAGTACTTC.

The rearrangement links TRBV6-1 to TRBJ2-7; D is possibly TRBD1 or TRBD2 (6 bases each). The V gene's germline CDR1 is MNHNS and CDR2 SASEGT. Trimming took off 3 bases at V and 4 bases at J, with 13 bases between the two ends. The CDR3 runs 14 residues. The CDR3 DNA reads TGTGCCAGCAGTGATTGGGGGGCTGGGTACGAGCAGTACTTC. Amino acids: CASSDWGAGYEQYF.

The genes are TRBV18 and TRBJ1-2; 10 positions agree with TRBD1. Per germline, CDR1 KGHSH and CDR2 LQKENI. The CDR3 is made up of 16 amino acids. Trimming cost V 0 bases and J 5 bases; bases outside gene matches: 6. CDR3 in amino acids: CASSPPSDRGLYGYTF. For the CDR3, the DNA is TGTGCCAGCTCACCACCATCTGACAGGGGGCTTTATGGCTACACCTTC. Based on the CDR3 plus reference TRBV18 and TRBJ1-2, the full variable domain is NAGVMQNPRHLVRRRGQEARLRCSPMKGHSHVYWYRQLPEEGLKFMVYLQKENIIDESGMPKERFSAEFPKEGPSILRIQQVVRGDSAAYFCASSPPSDRGLYGYTFGSGTRLTVV.

This chain joins TRBV13 and TRBJ2-5, with a weak D call TRBD2 (5 bases). Germline lookup yields CDR1 PRHDT and CDR2 FYEKMQ (reference sequence). CDR3 size: 13 residues. Trimming took off 3 bases at V and 2 bases at J, with 7 bases between the two ends. Here the CDR3 DNA reads TGTGCCAGCAGCTTCGAGGGTCAAGAGACCCAGTACTTC. It specifies CASSFEGQETQYF.

This chain uses TRBV10-3 with TRBJ1-1; 8 bases fit TRBD1. CDR3 length: 16 residues. CDR1 ENHRY and CDR2 SYGVKD come from the germline V gene. V shed 2 bases and J 1 base; nucleotides not matched to a gene: 6. CDR3 coding DNA: TGTGCCATCAGTGAGGCAGGGGGCAAACGGAACACTGAAGCTTTCTTT. Protein: CAISEAGGKRNTEAFF.

J is TRBJ2-2 and V is TRBV7-9; TRBD2 aligns across 11 bases. CDR3 size: 18 residues. J gave up 7 bases and V 7 bases, and 17 bases lay outside the gene matches. Germline CDR1 and CDR2: SEHNR and FQNEAQ (reference sequence). The CDR3 protein is CASTRNFETSGIGGELFF. For the CDR3, the DNA is TGTGCCAGCACCCGAAACTTCGAGACTAGCGGGATCGGCGGGGAGCTGTTTTTT. The complete variable domain, with remaining parts taken from reference TRBV7-9 and TRBJ2-2, reads DTGVSQNPRHKITKRGQNVTFRCDPISEHNRLYWYRQTLGQGPEFLTYFQNEAQLEKSRLLSDRFSAERPKGSFSTLEIQRTEQGDSAMYLCASTRNFETSGIGGELFFGEGSRLTVL.

This clone was observed once. This sequence joins TRBV19 and TRBJ2-7; D gene uncertain. Between the trimmed V and J ends, which lost 1 base and 5 bases, there was a span of 21 bases. The CDR3 length is 17 residues. Germline lookup yields CDR1 LNHDA and CDR2 SQIVND (reference sequence). The CDR3: CASSIGPLFAWCHEQYF. The CDR3 coding sequence is TGTGCCAGTAGTATAGGGCCCCTCTTTGCGTGGTGCCACGAGCAGTACTTC.

The gene calls are TRBV10-3 and TRBJ1-5; tentative D call: TRBD1 (5 bases). Germline values: CDR1 ENHRY, CDR2 SYGVKD. CDR3 size: 13 residues. V was trimmed by 10 bases and J by 3 bases, leaving 13 bases between them. The CDR3 sequence: CATRDVANQPQHF. In DNA form, the CDR3 reads TGTGCCACCCGGGACGTTGCCAATCAGCCCCAGCATTTT.

The chain combines TRBV5-6 with TRBJ2-1; D is perhaps TRBD1 (6 bases). The ends were cut back, 3 bases at V and 8 bases at J, with 27 bases in the middle. Per germline, CDR1 SGHDT and CDR2 YYEEEE. This CDR3 has 18 residues. The DNA of the CDR3 is TGTGCCAGCAGCTCCCCCCTGGGGGCGGCAAAATCGCGGTATGAGCAGTTCTTC. It codes for CASSSPLGAAKSRYEQFF.

There are a few counts of this clone. The chain couples TRBV6-5 to TRBJ1-2; D gene ambiguous. This CDR3 contains 16 residues. V was cut by 0 bases and J by 5 bases, with 16 bases left in between. Germline V gives CDR1 MNHEY, CDR2 SVGAGI. As DNA, the CDR3 is TGTGCCAGCAGTTACTCGAAACAGAAACGAGGATATGGCTACACCTTC. Its translation is CASSYSKQKRGYGYTF.

J is TRBJ2-1 and V is TRBV11-1, with 11 bases that match TRBD2. Germline lookup yields CDR1 SGHAT and CDR2 FQDESV (reference sequence). This CDR3 is 17 amino acids long. The junction had 12 bases not matched to a gene; V was cut back by 5 bases and J by 6 bases. CDR3 loop: CASSGGLAGLSLNEQFF. The CDR3 DNA reads TGTGCCAGCAGCGGAGGACTAGCGGGCCTAAGTCTCAATGAGCAGTTCTTC.

This clone was observed a few times. This specimen includes other DNA sequences encoding the same CDR3. The chain recombines TRBV5-1 with TRBJ2-2, with D perhaps TRBD1 or TRBD2 (5 bases each). Trimming shortened V by 1 base and J by 2 bases, and 9 bases separated the two germline ends. Looked up from germline, CDR1 is SGHRS and CDR2 is YFSETQ. The CDR3 spans 15 residues. CDR3 residues: CASSLNGANTGELFF. The CDR3 DNA reads TGCGCCAGCAGCTTGAACGGGGCTAACACCGGGGAGCTGTTTTTT.

This clone appeared a single time. This chain joins TRBV30 and TRBJ2-1; 9 nucleotides align to TRBD2. Trimming cost V 4 bases and J 6 bases; bases outside gene matches: 7. CDR1 and CDR2 (germline): GTSNPN, SVGIG (reference sequence). The CDR3 loop spans 14 amino acids. The CDR3 spells CAWNIGSGSNEQFF. The CDR3 DNA follows: TGTGCCTGGAATATTGGTAGCGGGAGCAATGAGCAGTTCTTC. Full variable domain (missing parts from reference TRBV30 and TRBJ2-1): SQTIHQWPATLVQPVGSPLSLECTVEGTSNPNLYWYRQAAGRGLQLLFYSVGIGQISSEVPQNLSASRPQDRQFILSSKKLLLSDSGFYLCAWNIGSGSNEQFFGPGTRLTVL.

This clone appeared a few times. The rearrangement joins TRBV5-8 to TRBJ1-1; a possible D gene is TRBD1 (6 bases). Germline V gene sequence: CDR1 SGHTS, CDR2 YDEGEE. Deletions cut 5 bases from V and 3 bases from J, with 11 bases between. The CDR3 length is 13 residues. The DNA for the CDR3 is TGTGCCAGCAGGGGGAGGGGGTACACTGAAGCTTTCTTT. Translation: CASRGRGYTEAFF.

This clone was recorded once. The chain recombines TRBV28 with TRBJ1-5; weak D call: TRBD1 (6 bases). The CDR3 extends over 15 amino acids. From germline, CDR1 is MDHEN and CDR2 SYDVKM. V gave up 8 bases and J gave up 3 bases, with 17 bases separating them. The CDR3, as DNA: TGTGCCAGCGGTCCCCTCCGGGGGGCCAATCAGCCCCAGCATTTT. Translation gives CASGPLRGANQPQHF.

CDR3 sequence reads: CAWSQTGRYTLSYNEQFF. The CDR3 DNA reads TGTGCCTGGAGCCAGACTGGACGGTACACACTCTCCTACAATGAGCAGTTCTTC. This chain links TRBV30 with TRBJ2-1; D call uncertain. The CDR3 runs to 18 residues. Germline V CDR1 and CDR2: GTSNPN, SVGIG (reference sequence). Trimming shortened V by 3 bases and J by 0 bases, and 21 bases separated the two germline ends.

This chain connects TRBV13 to TRBJ2-7, with no clear D. The V end was cut by 7 bases, the J end by 0 bases, with 13 bases between. Germline CDR1 is PRHDT and CDR2 is FYEKMQ (reference sequence). CDR3 length: 14 amino acids. CDR3 sequence reads: CASTLKRSSYEQYF. CDR3 nucleotide sequence: TGTGCCAGCACCCTGAAGAGGAGCTCCTACGAGCAGTACTTC.

A single count supports this clone. The chain combines TRBV6-1 with TRBJ1-5; the match to TRBD1 covers 9 bases. This CDR3 region has 15 residues. The germline V gene encodes CDR1 MNHNS and CDR2 SASEGT. The V and J ends lost 1 base and 6 bases, in that order; junction bases with no gene match: 4. DNA of the CDR3: TGTGCCAGCAGTGAAGTTGGGACAGGGATTCAGCCCCAGCATTTT. It encodes CASSEVGTGIQPQHF.

J is TRBJ2-1 and V is TRBV28; TRBD2 matches 9 bases. This CDR3 spans 15 amino acids. Germline V gene sequence: CDR1 MDHEN, CDR2 SYDVKM. Germline trimming cut 6 bases from V and 2 bases from J; bases unmatched to any gene: 5. Here the CDR3 DNA reads TGTGCCAGCAGCTCTCGGACTAGCGCCTACAATGAGCAGTTCTTC. Its translation is CASSSRTSAYNEQFF.

This clone was counted only a few times. In the same sample, other DNA sequences code for this CDR3. The V gene is TRBV27, the J gene TRBJ1-2, with D maybe TRBD1 (5 bases). The CDR3 contains 13 residues. Trimming removed 4 bases at V and 4 bases at J, with 10 bases between. The germline V gene has CDR1 MNHEY and CDR2 SMNVEV (reference sequence). In nucleotides, the CDR3 is TGTGCCAGCAGTTCTGGGACGGTCTATGGCTACACCTTC. It yields the protein CASSSGTVYGYTF.

This clone was picked up one time. J is TRBJ1-1 and V is TRBV10-3, with D unresolved. The CDR3 loop spans 11 amino acids. The V and J ends lost 7 bases and 3 bases respectively, with 6 bases between them. CDR1 and CDR2 (germline): ENHRY, SYGVKD. The CDR3 here is CAIKEDTEAFF. CDR3 nucleotide sequence: TGTGCCATCAAGGAGGACACTGAAGCTTTCTTT.

This clone was recorded only once. The rearrangement joins TRBV7-9 to TRBJ1-1; D gene unclear. The CDR3 is 14 residues long. Trimming stripped 3 bases from V and 7 bases from J, with 15 bases between. CDR1 is SEHNR and CDR2 is FQNEAQ in the germline V gene (reference sequence). DNA for the CDR3: TGTGCCAGCAGCTTTGAATGGGCCGGTGTTGAAGCTTTCTTT. Its protein product is CASSFEWAGVEAFF.

This clone has only one observation. The rearrangement links TRBV9 to TRBJ2-1; 8 bases map to TRBD2. Germline V gene lookup returns CDR1 SGDLS and CDR2 YYNGEE. V lost 6 bases and J lost 5; bases outside the gene matches: 4. The CDR3 sequence is 13 residues long. The CDR3 loop reads CASKSGSHNEQFF. The CDR3 DNA reads TGTGCCAGCAAGAGCGGGAGCCACAATGAGCAGTTCTTC. Variable domain in full (rest from reference TRBV9 and TRBJ2-1): DSGVTQTPKHLITATGQRVTLRCSPRSGDLSVYWYQQSLDQGLQFLIQYYNGEERAKGNILERFSAQQFPDLHSELNLSSLELGDSALYFCASKSGSHNEQFFGPGTRLTVL.

The chain uses TRBV10-3 and TRBJ2-2, with D perhaps TRBD1 or TRBD2 (6 bases each). The CDR3 extends over 16 amino acids. V was cut by 6 bases and J by 0 bases, with 14 bases left in between. Germline V gene sequence: CDR1 ENHRY, CDR2 SYGVKD. CDR3 region: CAIREGGRSNTGELFF. In nucleotides, the CDR3 is TGTGCCATCAGGGAGGGGGGACGGTCGAACACCGGGGAGCTGTTTTTT.

This chain connects TRBV2 to TRBJ1-1; 9 bases line up with TRBD1. The CDR3 is 14 residues long. Germline V CDR1 and CDR2: SNHLY, FYNNEI. V trimming: 6 bases; J trimming: 4 bases; junction bases outside the gene matches: 6. The CDR3 nucleotides are TGTGCCAGCAGGATACAGGGGGCGCCCACTGAAGCTTTCTTT. Translation: CASRIQGAPTEAFF.

The chain recombines TRBV28 with TRBJ2-1; 8 bases are a match to TRBD2. Trimming cost V 5 bases and J 6 bases; bases outside gene matches: 9. Germline V gives CDR1 MDHEN, CDR2 SYDVKM. This CDR3 comprises 15 residues. CDR3 DNA: TGTGCCAGCAGTAACACCGGGACTAGACCCAATGAGCAGTTCTTC. Residues: CASSNTGTRPNEQFF.

In this sample, this clone turned up once. V and J are TRBV4-1 and TRBJ2-3; TRBD2 agrees at 11 bases. Looked up from germline, CDR1 is MGHRA and CDR2 is YSYEKL. Unmatched junction bases numbered 3, after V lost 4 bases and J lost 3 bases. CDR3 size: 15 residues. The CDR3 region is CASSPLAGATDTQYF. In nucleotides, the CDR3 is TGCGCCAGCAGCCCACTAGCGGGAGCTACAGATACGCAGTATTTT.